This record concerns one TCR beta chain sequence. The target of this receptor is not known. No much larger clone is present one base from it, and per-base qualities are unavailable. Spanning cysteine to phenylalanine, the CDR3 consists of 15 amino acids. Just CDR3 DNA is preserved here, 45 bases in frame from base 1. The record originates from a study of CD8 T cells in ankylosing spondylitis (TCRdb year 2017). About the investigation overall: To find TCR variants linked to disease, the study profiled T cell receptor beta repertoires in ankylosing spondylitis patients and healthy donors. Peripheral blood samples were taken, and synovial fluid was additionally collected from ankylosing spondylitis patients. The full study cohort comprised 20 to 25 ankylosing spondylitis patients and roughly 100 healthy donors.

The investigation overall reported the following: A TCR beta motif made up of fewer than 10 highly homologous amino acid variants appeared to be characteristic of blood from ankylosing spondylitis patients. The disease-linked clones were reported to be significantly enriched in matched synovial fluid samples from ankylosing spondylitis patients. Some TCR beta motif variants had previously been reported in synovial fluid and blood of reactive arthritis patients, which suggested common disease-initiation mechanisms. A CD8+ phenotype was shown by the disease-linked clones, which were found at relatively low frequencies in peripheral blood.

The sequencer listed for this sample is Illumina HiSeq 2500. TCR beta libraries were prepared by quantitative 5'-RACE with molecular barcodes. In the original analysis: A new computational method based on a probabilistic model of VDJ rearrangement was used to identify disease-linked TCR variants. TCRdb reprocessed the public reads (quality trimming at Q25 with fastp, clone calling with MiXCR) and kept in-frame beta chains. Rows are unified per CDR3 protein, each entry keeping the most common DNA and genes. The V and J calls were determined by TCRdb, not by the authors. This sample lists about 220,000 distinct CDR3 sequences; 15% to 20% were detected once. The ten largest account for 40% to 50% of the sample.

The chain is encoded by TRBV21-1 joined to TRBJ1-4; TRBD1, the D gene given by the table, was not confirmed from the DNA. TRBV21-1 is classified as a pseudogene. Input material: blood, either unsorted or a sorted T cell fraction (not recorded which). The sequence came from a male donor with ankylosing spondylitis. The DNA is as follows: TGTGCCAGCAGCCCGCGACAGGGCCGTAATGAAAAACTGTTTTTT. Its translation is CASSPRQGRNEKLFF.